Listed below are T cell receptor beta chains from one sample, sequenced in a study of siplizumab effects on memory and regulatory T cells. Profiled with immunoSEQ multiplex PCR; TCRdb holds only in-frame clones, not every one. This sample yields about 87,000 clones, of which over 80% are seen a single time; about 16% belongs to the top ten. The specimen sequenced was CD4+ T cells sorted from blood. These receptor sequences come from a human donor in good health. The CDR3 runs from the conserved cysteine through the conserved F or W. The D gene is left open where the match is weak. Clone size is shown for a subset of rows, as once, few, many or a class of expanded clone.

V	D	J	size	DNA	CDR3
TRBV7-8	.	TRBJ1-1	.	TGTGCCAGCAGCTGGGGTGAGAGGACTGAAGCTTTCTTT	CASSWGERTEAFF
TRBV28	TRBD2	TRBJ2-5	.	TGTGCCAGCAGAATGGGAGGGAAAGAGACCCAGTACTTC	CASRMGGKETQYF
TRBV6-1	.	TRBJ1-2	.	TGTGCCAGCAGTGAAGGAGGGACAAAGCGTGGCTACACCTTC	CASSEGGTKRGYTF
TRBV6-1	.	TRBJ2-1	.	TGTGCCAGCAGGGGGGTTGGGAGCGAGCAGTTCTTC	CASRGVGSEQFF
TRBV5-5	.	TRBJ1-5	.	TGTGCCAGCAGCTTGCCCAATCAGCCCCAGCATTTT	CASSLPNQPQHF
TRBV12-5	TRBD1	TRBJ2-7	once	TGTGCTAGTGGTTTAGGGACAGGGGGATCCGAGCAGTACTTC	CASGLGTGGSEQYF
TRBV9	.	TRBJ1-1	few	TGTGCCAGCAGCCATATCGGGGCCCGGGACACTGAAGCTTTCTTT	CASSHIGARDTEAFF
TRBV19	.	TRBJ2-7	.	TGTGCCAGTAAACCTCATGGTTTCTTGGAGCAGTACTTC	CASKPHGFLEQYF
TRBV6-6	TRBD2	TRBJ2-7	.	TGTGCCAGCAGTTTCGGACTAGCGGGAGTAGGGGAGCAGTACTTC	CASSFGLAGVGEQYF
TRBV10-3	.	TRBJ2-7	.	TGTGCCATCAGTGACCCGTCTCTAGGACAGACCTCCTACGAGCAGTACTTC	CAISDPSLGQTSYEQYF
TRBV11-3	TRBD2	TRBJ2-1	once	TGTGCCAGCAGCTATATTGGTCTGACTAGCGGGAGGTTCCAGTCTGAGCAGTTCTTC	CASSYIGLTSGRFQSEQFF
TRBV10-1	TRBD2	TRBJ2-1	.	TGCGCCAGCAGCGCGGGGCTAGCGGGAGTGTATGAGCAGTTCTTC	CASSAGLAGVYEQFF
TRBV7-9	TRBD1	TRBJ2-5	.	TGTGCCAGCAGCTCGGGACAGACGTGGAGGGAGACCCAGTACTTC	CASSSGQTWRETQYF
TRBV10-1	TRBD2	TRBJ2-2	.	TGCGCCAGTAATAGCGGGAGCAACACCGGGGAGCTGTTTTTT	CASNSGSNTGELFF
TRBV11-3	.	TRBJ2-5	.	TGTGCCAGCAGCTTAGTCGATCAAGAGACCCAGTACTTC	CASSLVDQETQYF
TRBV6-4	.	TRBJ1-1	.	TGTGCCAGCAGTGATGGGGCAGGGGTGAAAGCTTTCTTT	CASSDGAGVKAFF
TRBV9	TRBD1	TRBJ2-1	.	TGTGCCAGCAGCACAACAGGGGTTCTCTACAATGAGCAGTTCTTC	CASSTTGVLYNEQFF
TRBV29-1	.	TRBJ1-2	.	TGCAGCGCCGGAGGGGTGAACGAGGGCTATGGCTACACCTTC	CSAGGVNEGYGYTF
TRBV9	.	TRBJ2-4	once	TGTGCCAGCAGCAACCGGGACGGCGGAAACATTCAGTACTTC	CASSNRDGGNIQYF
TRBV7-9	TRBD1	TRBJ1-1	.	TGTGCCAGCAGCGATTCTCCGGGACAGGGGGGAAGGACTGAAGCTTTCTTT	CASSDSPGQGGRTEAFF
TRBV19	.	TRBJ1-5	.	TGTGCCAGTAGTAGTGGTAGGGTCAGCAATCAGCCCCAGCATTTT	CASSSGRVSNQPQHF
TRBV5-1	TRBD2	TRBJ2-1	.	TGCGCCAGCAGCCTTGGGACTAGCGGTAACAATGAGCAGTTCTTC	CASSLGTSGNNEQFF
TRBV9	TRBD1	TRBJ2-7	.	TGTGCCAGCAGCGTTGGGGACAGGGCCACCTACGAGCAGTACTTC	CASSVGDRATYEQYF
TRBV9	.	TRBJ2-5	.	TGTGCCAGCAGCGTAGCTGGGGCGGTGGTGGAGACCCAGTACTTC	CASSVAGAVVETQYF
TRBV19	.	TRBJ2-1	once	TGTGCCAGTAGTATTCCCCGGGGGTCCTACAATGAGCAGTTCTTC	CASSIPRGSYNEQFF
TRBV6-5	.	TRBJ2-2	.	TGTGCCAGCAGGTTTGGAGGAAACACCGGGGAGCTGTTTTTT	CASRFGGNTGELFF
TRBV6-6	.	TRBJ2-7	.	TGTGCCAGCAGTTACTCCCGGGCCCAGGGCGAGCAGTACTTC	CASSYSRAQGEQYF
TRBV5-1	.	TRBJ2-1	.	TGCGCCAGCCATGAAATTGGGGGGTCCTACAATGAGCAGTTCTTC	CASHEIGGSYNEQFF
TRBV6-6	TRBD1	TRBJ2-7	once	TGTGCCAGCAGAGACAGGGTCTACGAGCAGTACTTC	CASRDRVYEQYF
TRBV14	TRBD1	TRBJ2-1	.	TGTGCCAGCAGCCGACGACAGGGAAACTACAATGAGCAGTTCTTC	CASSRRQGNYNEQFF
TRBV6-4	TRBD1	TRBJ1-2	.	TGTGCCAGCAGGAGGACAGGGTCGGATGGGATAGCTAACTATGGCTACACCTTC	CASRRTGSDGIANYGYTF